This T cell receptor (beta chain) came from a study of blood T cell repertoires in COVID-19. Method: immunoSEQ multiplex PCR; TCRdb's copy keeps in-frame clones and lacks some. The repertoire has under 500,000 clones, 75% to 90% of them found once; the top ten carry about 4.3%. The CDR3 is 15 amino acids. After removal of 6 bases from V and 2 bases from J, the junction contained 10 bases not matched to a gene. The germline V gene has CDR1 MNHEY and CDR2 SVGAGI. The material sequenced was peripheral blood. The genes are TRBV6-5 and TRBJ2-7, with TRBD1 matching 7 bases. This sequence originates from a young woman with acute or convalescent COVID-19. In nucleotides, the CDR3 is TGTGCCAGCAGGCTCAATAGGGGACAGACCTACGAGCAGTACTTC. It codes for CASRLNRGQTYEQYF.